This note documents a single TCR beta chain sequence. This clonotype was seen ten or more times. The clone's antigen remains unknown. No per-base quality is available; no much larger clone lies one base away. The data derive from a study of Graves' ophthalmopathy and Graves' hyperthyroidism (dated by TCRdb to 2016 to 2018). Regarding the study in general: Peripheral blood was collected at initial diagnosis, prior to any treatment. An independent validation cohort comprised some 19 hyperthyroidism patients and 15 to 17 patients who later progressed from hyperthyroidism to ophthalmopathy. For training and testing, the 100 or so patients in the discovery cohort were randomly divided in a 7:3 ratio. Once sampling was done, hyperthyroidism patients were given methimazole at a starting dose of 30 mg daily, while ophthalmopathy patients were given high-dose intravenous methylprednisolone. To explore V-J signatures that separate ophthalmopathy from hyperthyroidism, a discovery set of fewer than 110 patients was enrolled, consisting of under 50 with ophthalmopathy and roughly 59 with stable hyperthyroidism. In more than five hyperthyroidism patients, the T-cell repertoires found in thyroid tissue were compared with those found in blood. In total, over 130 blood samples were TCR-sequenced: 43 ophthalmopathy, approximately 80 hyperthyroidism and approximately 17 hyperthyroidism-to-ophthalmopathy patients. TCR beta repertoire signatures were used to distinguish Graves' ophthalmopathy from Graves' hyperthyroidism and to predict progression to ophthalmopathy. The paper's findings and limits, for the study overall: In cross-validation, the 13-signature model distinguished ophthalmopathy from stable hyperthyroidism with approximately 85% sensitivity and about 81% specificity, and in the test set the corresponding values were roughly 80% and 76%. Among expanded thyroid clonotypes with frequency above 0.001, most also showed up in blood, which suggests that blood repertoires may reflect the thyroid immune response. In validation, the model predicted ophthalmopathy progression with about 71% sensitivity and around 72% specificity; approximately 12 predicted patients were CT-confirmed with GO in a median of approximately 6.2 months. No statistical method was used to set the sample size in advance, and the investigators knew which group each participant was assigned to.

For repertoire sequencing, the TCR beta CDR3 regions were amplified from RNA transcripts. The first round of RT-PCR was done with HTBI primers and the Qiagen OneStep RT-PCR kit, and was followed by a second round of multiplex PCR, then size selection and purification. Libraries were sequenced on an Illumina HiSeq2000 using paired-end 100 bp reads. The source study handled its data this way. SOAPnuke was used to process the reads, throwing out any read that had adapters, had uncalled bases, had a mean Phred below 15, or lacked an exact constant-primer or identifier match. COPE v1.2.5 was used to merge the high-quality paired reads. Clonotypes were defined as unique nucleotide sequences and were aligned to IMGT TRB V, D and J references using MiTCR v1.1. The analysis was limited to V-J combinations with a frequency above 0.0001, which together covered over 98% of repertoires. A TCR clonal expansion and chaos score per V-J combination was defined as the ratio of F50 clonal expansion to chaos observed in the TCRdist matrix. Welch's t-statistics and random forest were used to narrow the features down to roughly twelve V-J combinations, which were then fed into a naive Bayes classifier. Thyroid-blood repertoire similarity was quantified with the Morisita-Horn index. In-frame beta chains were kept once TCRdb had trimmed the public reads at Q25 with fastp and called clones with MiXCR. Rows with one shared CDR3 protein collapse into an entry with the most common genes and DNA. The V and J calls come from TCRdb's annotation, not from the publication. This sample lists some 410,000 distinct CDR3 sequences; roughly 21% were detected once. The top ten hold roughly 3% of the sample.

Hyperthyroidism was considered stable if no progression to ophthalmopathy occurred within 18 months of follow-up. Hyperthyroidism patients were newly diagnosed, with disease duration under 2 months, and aged 18 to 65 years. Anyone with other autoimmune diseases, uncontrolled infections, pregnancy or lactation was excluded from the study. Diagnosis relied on clinical symptoms, serum thyroxine, TRAb, thyroid ultrasound and orbital computed tomography. Using Ficoll-Paque density gradient centrifugation, PBMCs were isolated from 8.5 to 10 ml of fresh peripheral blood. Total RNA was extracted using Trizol reagent, and RNA quality was checked on an Agilent 2100 Bioanalyzer. CDR1 and CDR2, looked up from the germline V gene, are SGHTA and FQGTGA. The CDR3 goes from the cysteine to the phenylalanine over 14 residues. Here the CDR3 DNA is all that survives: 42 bases in frame from base 1. V lost 3 bases and J lost 7 bases; the stretch between them is 10 bases long.

In this chain, TRBV7-3 is recombined with TRBJ1-6; the D gene is not confidently resolved. The specimen was peripheral blood. This clonotype originated in a woman between 18 and 29 years old with stable Graves' hyperthyroidism. Donor details come from another sample of the same person, matched by shared clones. Read as DNA, the sequence is TGTGCCAGCAGCTTGGGAGGGATAAATTCACCCCTCCACTTT. Its amino acids are CASSLGGINSPLHF.